The next 25 T cell receptor beta chains were all read from a single sample in a study of T cells in localized non-small cell lung cancer. The method was immunoSEQ multiplex PCR; TCRdb's version includes in-frame clones alone and lacks a portion of them. Of approximately 1,500 clones in the sample, less than 30% were seen once. The input for sequencing was normal lung tissue next to the tumor, taken before any cancer treatment. The receptors come from a female donor aged 60 or older with stage I lung adenocarcinoma.

J is TRBJ2-3 and V is TRBV30, with 7 bases aligning to TRBD1. CDR1 and CDR2 (germline): GTSNPN, SVGIG (reference sequence). This CDR3 comprises 14 residues. With V trimmed by 4 bases and J by 4 bases, 8 bases remained unmatched. The CDR3 DNA follows: TGTGCCTGGAACAGGGGATTCTCTTCAGATACGCAGTATTTT. As protein: CAWNRGFSSDTQYF.

This clone ranks as large. V is TRBV6-8 and J is TRBJ2-1; TRBD2 is a possible D gene (5 bases). The CDR3 consists of 13 residues. Trimming cost V 0 bases and J 8 bases, with 8 bases left between them. Germline CDR1 reads MNHGY; CDR2 reads SAAAGT. Here the CDR3 reads CASSYSGSDEQFF. The CDR3 DNA is TGTGCCAGCAGTTACTCGGGTAGCGATGAGCAGTTCTTC.

This clone came up a few times. The V call is TRBV11-3, the J call TRBJ1-5, with D maybe TRBD1 (6 bases). Trimming took off 5 bases at V and 1 base at J, with 15 bases between the two ends. The CDR3 length is 16 residues. The germline V gene has CDR1 SGHNT and CDR2 YENEEA. CDR3 bases: TGTGCCAGCAGCCGAAGAGGGACAAGCAGCAATCAGCCCCAGCATTTT. Translation gives CASSRRGTSSNQPQHF. The variable domain in full, completed from reference TRBV11-3 and TRBJ1-5, reads EAGVVQSPRYKIIEKKQPVAFWCNPISGHNTLYWYLQNLGQGPELLIRYENEEAVDDSQLPKDRFSAERLKGVDSTLKIQPAELGDSAVYLCASSRRGTSSNQPQHFGDGTRLSIL.

By frequency in the sample, this clone is medium-sized (0.01 to 0.1%). The V and J genes are TRBV4-1 and TRBJ1-2; tentatively, D is TRBD1 (6 bases). V was pared by 1 base and J by 2 bases, with 11 bases between. The CDR3 runs 15 residues. CDR1 is MGHRA, CDR2 YSYEKL, per germline. The DNA for the CDR3 is TGCGCCAGCAGCCAAGTCGGTCAGGGGAACTATGGCTACACCTTC. Residues: CASSQVGQGNYGYTF.

In its sample, this clone was seen a few times. The CDR3 nucleotides are TGTGCCTGGAAAGACAGATCCTACGAGCAGTACTTC. Translating it yields CAWKDRSYEQYF. The rearrangement joins TRBV30 to TRBJ2-7, with D possibly being TRBD1 (5 bases). Trimming left V 4 bases short and J 1 base short, with 8 bases between. Per germline, CDR1 GTSNPN and CDR2 SVGIG (reference sequence). This CDR3 spans 12 amino acids.

V gene TRBV30 combines with J gene TRBJ1-1; possibly TRBD1 for D (5 bases). V was clipped by 6 bases and J by 0 bases, with 14 bases between them. Germline CDR1 reads GTSNPN; CDR2 reads SVGIG (reference sequence). The CDR3 has 14 residues. The CDR3 loop reads CACSLGTLNTEAFF. As DNA, the CDR3 is TGTGCCTGTTCTCTGGGGACCTTGAACACTGAAGCTTTCTTT.

In its sample, this clone is medium-sized. J is TRBJ2-2 and V is TRBV11-3; D is uncertain. V was cut by 3 bases and J by 7 bases, with 15 bases left in between. The CDR3 spans 15 residues. Germline lookup yields CDR1 SGHNT and CDR2 YENEEA. CDR3 in amino acids: CASSLLNMDLGELFF. CDR3 bases: TGTGCCAGCAGCTTGTTAAATATGGACCTCGGGGAGCTGTTTTTT.

Sample share makes this clone medium-sized. The rearrangement joins TRBV11-3 to TRBJ2-1; either TRBD1 or TRBD2 may supply D (5 bases each). The CDR3 loop spans 15 amino acids. V was clipped by 5 bases and J by 7 bases, with 18 bases between them. Germline V lookup: CDR1 SGHNT, CDR2 YENEEA. CDR3 DNA: TGTGCCAGCAGCCCGATGGACACGGGGCGTAATGAGCAGTTCTTC. Protein sequence: CASSPMDTGRNEQFF.

The V and J genes are TRBV9 and TRBJ1-2, with 9 bases matching TRBD1. V shed 2 bases and J 4 bases; nucleotides not matched to a gene: 3. The CDR3 consists of 14 residues. Germline CDR1 SGDLS, CDR2 YYNGEE. CDR3 protein: CASSVQTGGYGYTF. The CDR3 bases are TGTGCCAGCAGCGTCCAGACAGGGGGCTATGGCTACACCTTC.

The J gene is TRBJ2-3, the V gene TRBV19, with D possibly matching TRBD2 (6 bases). Germline V lookup: CDR1 LNHDA, CDR2 SQIVND (reference sequence). V lost 5 bases to trimming and J lost 7 bases, with 13 bases between them. This CDR3 region has 13 residues. The CDR3 reads CASSSTGGNTQYF. The CDR3 nucleotides read TGTGCCAGTAGTTCCACCGGGGGTAATACGCAGTATTTT.

This clone was seen only a few times. V is TRBV30 and J is TRBJ2-1; 9 bases match TRBD1. The J segment lost 6 bases and the V segment lost 4 bases, leaving 7 bases of the junction unmatched. The CDR3 loop spans 14 amino acids. Germline-derived CDR1 and CDR2 are GTSNPN and SVGIG (reference sequence). The DNA of the CDR3 is TGTGCCTGGACTTCCGGGACAGGGAGCAATGAGCAGTTCTTC. Protein: CAWTSGTGSNEQFF.

The chain carries TRBV7-5 and TRBJ1-4; the DNA was not used to check the table's D call, TRBD1. TRBV7-5 has pseudogene status. This CDR3 has 14 residues. The CDR3 loop is CASSLDRQNEKLFF. The CDR3 DNA sequence: TGTGCCAGCAGCTTAGATCGACAGAATGAAAAACTGTTTTTT.

This clone showed up just a few times. The rearrangement links TRBV28 to TRBJ2-1; no clear D gene. The germline V gene has CDR1 MDHEN and CDR2 SYDVKM. The CDR3 is made up of 14 amino acids. Trimming pared 2 bases from V and 4 bases from J, leaving 9 bases between. CDR3 loop: CASSLAVRYNEQFF. The CDR3 region has the DNA TGTGCCAGCAGTTTAGCGGTTCGTTACAATGAGCAGTTCTTC.

This clone is large within its sample. The CDR3 DNA reads TGTGCCAGCTCACCGACCCTCGCAAGGGACACTGAAGCTTTCTTT. Translated: CASSPTLARDTEAFF. The chain combines TRBV18 with TRBJ1-1; D gene ambiguous. CDR1 KGHSH and CDR2 LQKENI come from the germline V gene. V was cut by 3 bases and J by 3 bases, with 14 bases left in between. This CDR3 contains 15 residues. The full variable domain, its missing parts supplied by reference TRBV18 and TRBJ1-1, is NAGVMQNPRHLVRRRGQEARLRCSPMKGHSHVYWYRQLPEEGLKFMVYLQKENIIDESGMPKERFSAEFPKEGPSILRIQQVVRGDSAAYFCASSPTLARDTEAFFGQGTRLTVV.

This clone was picked up a small number of times. The chain uses TRBV5-1 and TRBJ2-3; D may be TRBD1 (5 bases). V lost 2 bases and J 1 base, leaving 11 bases between the germline ends. The CDR3 extends over 15 amino acids. Per germline, CDR1 SGHRS and CDR2 YFSETQ. The CDR3 loop reads CASSLQVDGTDTQYF. CDR3 sequence (DNA): TGCGCCAGCAGCTTACAGGTAGACGGCACAGATACGCAGTATTTT.

This clone was found a few times. The chain carries TRBV9 and TRBJ2-7; D may be TRBD1 (6 bases). Germline V gene data show CDR1 as SGDLS and CDR2 as YYNGEE. The CDR3 is 13 amino acids. The germline V and J ends were trimmed by 4 bases and 3 bases, with 11 bases remaining between them. CDR3 nucleotide sequence: TGTGCCAGCAGCTTAGGGGGAGTCTACGAGCAGTACTTC. It is translated as CASSLGGVYEQYF. Full variable domain (missing parts from reference TRBV9 and TRBJ2-7): DSGVTQTPKHLITATGQRVTLRCSPRSGDLSVYWYQQSLDQGLQFLIQYYNGEERAKGNILERFSAQQFPDLHSELNLSSLELGDSALYFCASSLGGVYEQYFGPGTRLTVT.

This chain connects TRBV6-8 to TRBJ2-3, with 11 bases matching TRBD2. The V and J ends lost 5 bases and 7 bases, in that order; junction bases with no gene match: 8. Germline CDR1 MNHGY, CDR2 SAAAGT. The CDR3 has 15 amino acids. The CDR3 is CASSATSGTSYTQYF. The CDR3 region has the DNA TGTGCCAGCAGTGCGACTAGCGGGACCTCATATACGCAGTATTTT.

This chain connects TRBV11-3 to TRBJ1-6; 8 bases line up with TRBD1. The V gene's germline CDR1 is SGHNT and CDR2 YENEEA. J was trimmed by 6 bases and V by 5 bases; bases with no gene match: 3. The CDR3 has 14 amino acids. The chain's CDR3 is CASSRTGSNSPLHF. CDR3 nucleotides: TGTGCCAGCAGCAGGACAGGGAGTAATTCACCCCTCCACTTT. The full variable domain, with the rest looked up from reference TRBV11-3 and TRBJ1-6, is EAGVVQSPRYKIIEKKQPVAFWCNPISGHNTLYWYLQNLGQGPELLIRYENEEAVDDSQLPKDRFSAERLKGVDSTLKIQPAELGDSAVYLCASSRTGSNSPLHFGNGTRLTVT.

CDR3 nucleotide sequence: TGCAGCGTTGAAGATCCGGCTAGTCGTGACGGGGAGCTGTTTTTT. Translation gives CSVEDPASRDGELFF. The rearrangement links TRBV29-1 to TRBJ2-2; D is uncertain. CDR3 length: 15 amino acids. The V and J ends lost 0 bases and 7 bases respectively, with 15 bases between them. Germline lookup yields CDR1 SQVTM and CDR2 ANQGSEA.

The table lists this clone with a few counts. The V gene is TRBV28, the J gene TRBJ1-1, with a weak D call TRBD1 (6 bases). Germline V gene sequence: CDR1 MDHEN, CDR2 SYDVKM. The V end was cut by 6 bases, the J end by 0 bases, with 11 bases between. There are 14 residues in the CDR3. The CDR3 sequence: CASRQTGMNTEAFF. CDR3 nucleotide sequence: TGTGCCAGCAGACAGACAGGTATGAACACTGAAGCTTTCTTT.

The rearrangement links TRBV18 to TRBJ1-1; possible D gene TRBD1, 5 bases. CDR3 length equals 14 residues. Germline loops: CDR1 KGHSH, CDR2 LQKENI. Trimming cost V 3 bases and J 7 bases, with 15 bases left between them. For the CDR3, the DNA is TGTGCCAGCTCACCCTCTGGGACTACCCTTGAAGCTTTCTTT. Translated, it gives CASSPSGTTLEAFF.

The chain recombines TRBV11-3 with TRBJ2-1; 12 positions agree with TRBD2. This CDR3 is 15 amino acids long. Germline V CDR1 and CDR2: SGHNT, YENEEA. Germline trimming cut 5 bases from V and 4 bases from J; bases unmatched to any gene: 3. This CDR3 reads CASSRTSGGYNEQFF. The CDR3, as DNA: TGTGCCAGCAGCCGCACTAGCGGGGGGTACAATGAGCAGTTCTTC.

The sample holds a few counts of this clone. This rearrangement joins TRBV28 to TRBJ2-1; D may be TRBD1 (6 bases). Germline V CDR1 and CDR2: MDHEN, SYDVKM. V gave up 5 bases and J gave up 4 bases, with 18 bases separating them. The length of the CDR3 is 16 residues. CDR3 loop: CASSHRLGGTYNEQFF. DNA of the CDR3: TGTGCCAGCAGTCATCGTCTTGGGGGCACGTACAATGAGCAGTTCTTC.

The rearrangement joins TRBV11-3 to TRBJ2-7, with 13 bases that match TRBD2. The germline CDR1 and CDR2 sequences are SGHNT and YENEEA. V lost 4 bases, J lost 9 bases, and 9 bases stayed unmatched. This CDR3 contains 15 residues. The CDR3 coding sequence is TGTGCCAGCAGCTCCGGGACTAGCGGGAAGGGAGGGCAGTACTTC. Residues: CASSSGTSGKGGQYF.

This chain joins TRBV6-8 and TRBJ2-7, with a weak D call TRBD2 (5 bases). With 6 bases removed from V and 11 bases from J, the gap between germline ends came to 20 bases. The CDR3 totals 13 residues. Germline V gives CDR1 MNHGY, CDR2 SAAAGT. The CDR3, as DNA: TGTGCCAGCAGGGGCCCTAGCTCTCTTGTTAAGTACTTC. It specifies CASRGPSSLVKYF.